This T cell receptor (beta chain) derives from a study of CD8 T cells in Susac syndrome. About the study: At blood draw, Susac syndrome patients were therapy-naive, on corticosteroids, or on intravenous immunoglobulin alone.

TEMRA cells were FACS-enriched, and CD8+ and CD4+ T cells were isolated negatively. Random hexamers were used to reverse transcribe about 0.45 to 1 ug of RNA. Amplification of TCR beta CDR3 across 54 Vbeta and 13 Jbeta was performed with immunoSEQ multiplex PCR. TCRdb independently ran MiXCR on the immunoSEQ multiplex PCR reads; one entry per CDR3 protein. In the table there are around 170,000 distinct CDR3 sequences, roughly 92% of which are singletons. The germline V gene has CDR1 SQVTM and CDR2 ANQGSEA. The length of the CDR3 is 13 residues. After removal of 3 bases from V and 4 bases from J, the junction contained 3 bases not matched to a gene.

The chain has TRBV29-1 and TRBJ1-5; TRBD1 matches at 7 bases. The TCR sequence derives from a human donor with Susac syndrome. Sequencing used CD4+ T cells from PBMCs. The CDR3 DNA is TGCAGCGTTGATGTGGGACAGAATCAGCCCCAGCATTTT. Protein sequence: CSVDVGQNQPQHF.